This T cell receptor (beta chain) was captured by sequencing in a study of blood T cell repertoires in COVID-19. Study details: Donors in the United States, Italy and Spain gave samples during acute or convalescent COVID-19. T cells, B-cell-depleted T cells, or PBMCs provided the cDNA or gDNA that served as material.

The CDR3 sequence is 14 residues long. V was pared by 3 bases and J by 5 bases, with 11 bases between. Germline CDR1 LNHNV, CDR2 YYDKDF (reference sequence). Generated by immunoSEQ multiplex PCR, the TCRdb table keeps only in-frame clones and is missing some. The sample has around 130,000 clones; 60% to 85% are singletons. This clonotype originated in an elderly man with acute or convalescent COVID-19. The rearrangement joins TRBV15 to TRBJ2-1; no reliable D call. The sample comprised peripheral blood. CDR3 in amino acids: CATSRRYPDNEQFF. In DNA form, the CDR3 reads TGTGCCACCAGCAGGCGATATCCGGACAATGAGCAGTTCTTC.